One sample yielded the 21 T cell receptor beta chains listed below, sequenced in a study of T cell changes during pregnancy in multiple sclerosis (dated by TCRdb to between 2018 and 2021). The receptor library was made with the immunoSEQ multiplex PCR assay. TCRdb took over this immuneACCESS table, retaining in-frame rearrangements with V and J assigned. Such tables are incomplete; in checked studies, under half of the missing clones stem from an unresolved V gene, and the remainder is unexplained. For this sample the table gives roughly 100,000 clones, of which approximately 90% were detected only once. The top ten clonotypes cover about 3.5% of the sample. Sequenced material: peripheral blood, taken after pregnancy. The receptors originated from a female donor with multiple sclerosis, enrolled in a pregnancy study.

The chain joins TRBV9 to TRBJ1-6, with D unclear. Trimming removed 4 bases from V and 8 bases from J, with 16 bases in between. The germline CDR1 and CDR2 sequences are SGDLS and YYNGEE. The CDR3 has 15 amino acids. CDR3 in amino acids: CASSSVHTNDSPLHF. Written as DNA, the CDR3 is TGTGCCAGCAGCTCAGTCCATACTAACGATTCACCCCTCCACTTT.

V usage is TRBV9 and J usage is TRBJ2-1, with 14 positions matching TRBD2. Germline loops: CDR1 SGDLS, CDR2 YYNGEE. The CDR3 runs 22 residues. The V segment lost 4 bases and the J segment 0 bases; nucleotides outside the gene matches: 18. This CDR3 is CASSTPAGLAGGMRGSYNEQFF. DNA of the CDR3: TGTGCCAGCAGCACCCCCGCAGGACTAGCGGGGGGAATGAGGGGCTCCTACAATGAGCAGTTCTTC.

This chain connects TRBV2 to TRBJ2-7; 8 positions agree with TRBD2. This CDR3 spans 14 amino acids. V was pared by 11 bases and J by 0 bases, with 9 bases of the junction left unmatched. Germline CDR1 is SNHLY and CDR2 is FYNNEI. This chain's CDR3 is CAVPTSAFSYEQYF. CDR3 sequence (DNA): TGTGCCGTCCCGACTAGCGCCTTCTCCTACGAGCAGTACTTC. The full variable domain, rest sourced from reference TRBV2 and TRBJ2-7, is EPEVTQTPSHQVTQMGQEVILRCVPISNHLYFYWYRQILGQKVEFLVSFYNNEISEKSEIFDDQFSVERPDGSNFTLKIRSTKLEDSAMYFCAVPTSAFSYEQYFGPGTRLTVT.

The chain is built from TRBV29-1 and TRBJ2-1; TRBD1 matches at 9 bases. V gave up 7 bases and J gave up 4 bases; unmatched junction bases: 8. Germline V lookup: CDR1 SQVTM, CDR2 ANQGSEA. This CDR3 is 14 amino acids long. Written as DNA, the CDR3 is TGCAGCGCCCTGGGACAGGGATCTTACAATGAGCAGTTCTTC. Translating it yields CSALGQGSYNEQFF.

This clone showed up just once. The chain has TRBV27 and TRBJ1-2, with 8 nucleotides matching TRBD1. Germline V CDR1 and CDR2: MNHEY, SMNVEV (reference sequence). V lost 5 bases, J lost 0 bases, and 11 bases stayed unmatched. CDR3 length equals 17 residues. The CDR3 protein is CASSRATGGSANYGYTF. In nucleotides, the CDR3 is TGTGCCAGCAGTCGGGCTACAGGGGGTTCAGCTAACTATGGCTACACCTTC.

This chain connects TRBV2 to TRBJ2-2, with 7 bases fitting TRBD1. This CDR3 has 11 residues. J lost 13 bases, V lost 3 bases, and 2 bases had no gene match. The V gene's germline CDR1 is SNHLY and CDR2 FYNNEI. The CDR3 reads CASSETGSLFF. DNA for the CDR3: TGTGCCAGCAGTGAGACAGGGTCGCTGTTTTTT.

The chain uses TRBV19 and TRBJ2-7; D might be TRBD2 (5 bases). Trimming left V 6 bases short and J 3 bases short, with 18 bases between. The CDR3 length is 15 residues. The germline V gene encodes CDR1 LNHDA and CDR2 SQIVND (reference sequence). CDR3 DNA: TGTGCCAGTAGGAGGGCCCAACGATCGGGCTACGAGCAGTACTTC. Protein sequence: CASRRAQRSGYEQYF.

J is TRBJ1-2 and V is TRBV5-4, with a weak D call TRBD1 (6 bases). CDR1 is SGHNT, CDR2 YYREEE, per germline (reference sequence). The length of the CDR3 is 16 residues. The V gene lost 0 bases and the J gene lost 1 base, with 13 bases spanning the gap. CDR3 bases: TGTGCCAGCAGCTTGGCCGGGGGGCCAAGTAACTATGGCTACACCTTC. As protein: CASSLAGGPSNYGYTF.

The V and J genes are TRBV2 and TRBJ2-1; 10 nucleotides agree with TRBD1. The V and J ends lost 7 bases and 8 bases, in that order; junction bases with no gene match: 14. Germline V gene data show CDR1 as SNHLY and CDR2 as FYNNEI. The CDR3 length is 16 residues. The CDR3, as DNA: TGTGCCAGCATCCGGGACAGGGGCGCGCTGAATCATGAGCAGTTCTTC. Protein: CASIRDRGALNHEQFF.

The sample holds one count of this clone. For the CDR3, the DNA is TGTGCCAGCAGCGTAGCTGTACAGGGGATGACAGATACGCAGTATTTT. Amino acid sequence: CASSVAVQGMTDTQYF. This rearrangement joins TRBV9 to TRBJ2-3; 7 positions agree with TRBD1. The CDR3 runs 16 residues. Germline V gene lookup returns CDR1 SGDLS and CDR2 YYNGEE. The V segment lost 0 bases and the J segment 3 bases; nucleotides outside the gene matches: 7.

The chain joins TRBV4-2 to TRBJ2-2; TRBD2 matches at 12 bases. V trimming: 0 bases; J trimming: 2 bases; junction bases outside the gene matches: 7. This CDR3 has 19 residues. Germline CDR1 reads LGHNA; CDR2 reads YNFKEQ. CDR3: CASSQDYLAGGLNTGELFF. CDR3 in DNA: TGTGCCAGCAGCCAAGATTACCTAGCGGGGGGGCTCAACACCGGGGAGCTGTTTTTT.

This rearrangement joins TRBV27 to TRBJ2-5, with 7 bases matching TRBD1. CDR3 size: 16 residues. CDR1 MNHEY and CDR2 SMNVEV come from the germline V gene (reference sequence). V shed 0 bases and J 5 bases; nucleotides not matched to a gene: 9. CDR3 amino acids: CASSLSGRGLWETQYF. The CDR3 bases are TGTGCCAGCAGTTTATCGGGTAGGGGGCTTTGGGAGACCCAGTACTTC.

The chain recombines TRBV2 with TRBJ2-7, with 9 nucleotides matching TRBD1. V lost 6 bases to trimming and J lost 4 bases; unmatched junction nucleotides: 16. Per the germline V gene, CDR1 is SNHLY and CDR2 is FYNNEI. The CDR3 contains 17 residues. The CDR3: CASRLMKGQGGPYEQYF. CDR3 coding DNA: TGTGCCAGCAGGCTAATGAAGGGACAGGGAGGACCTTACGAGCAGTACTTC.

The chain is built from TRBV29-1 and TRBJ2-7; possible D gene TRBD1, 6 bases. CDR1 and CDR2 (germline): SQVTM, ANQGSEA. The CDR3 is 11 amino acids. V lost 3 bases and J 6 bases, leaving 9 bases between the germline ends. Written as DNA, the CDR3 is TGCAGCGTTGACAGGGGTACCGAGCAGTACTTC. Its translation: CSVDRGTEQYF.

V and J are TRBV30 and TRBJ2-3; D gene unclear. The germline V and J ends were trimmed by 1 base and 1 base, with 9 bases remaining between them. Germline loops: CDR1 GTSNPN, CDR2 SVGIG (reference sequence). The CDR3 loop spans 14 amino acids. This CDR3 is CAWSGGPRTDTQYF. The CDR3 nucleotides are TGTGCCTGGAGTGGAGGTCCCCGCACAGATACGCAGTATTTT.

The chain carries TRBV18 and TRBJ2-7; TRBD1 aligns across 12 bases. The V gene end was trimmed by 6 bases and the J gene end by 6 bases; junction bases not matched to a gene: 6. CDR3 length: 14 amino acids. Per the germline V gene, CDR1 is KGHSH and CDR2 is LQKENI. Here the CDR3 reads CASSKGQGAVEQYF. DNA for the CDR3: TGTGCCAGCTCGAAGGGACAGGGGGCGGTCGAGCAGTACTTC.

The V and J genes are TRBV19 and TRBJ1-3; D unresolved. V lost 3 bases to trimming and J lost 8 bases, with 8 bases between them. The CDR3 has 12 amino acids. Per the germline V gene, CDR1 is LNHDA and CDR2 is SQIVND (reference sequence). The CDR3 is CASSIEGDTIYF. As DNA, the CDR3 is TGTGCCAGTAGTATTGAGGGAGACACCATATATTTT.

The rearrangement links TRBV20-1 to TRBJ1-5; the D is unclear. Trimming cost V 7 bases and J 6 bases, with 7 bases left between them. This CDR3 is built from 10 residues. Germline CDR1 and CDR2: DFQATT and SNEGSKA (reference sequence). CDR3 residues: CSVSGQPQHF. The CDR3 region has the DNA TGCAGTGTCTCCGGTCAGCCCCAGCATTTT.

This chain uses TRBV5-5 with TRBJ1-6; 7 bases fit TRBD1. The CDR3 runs to 15 residues. Germline loops: CDR1 SGHKS, CDR2 YYEKEE (reference sequence). J was trimmed by 6 bases and V by 4 bases; bases with no gene match: 7. In DNA, the CDR3 is TGTGCCAGCAGCGGAACAGGGGATTCTAATTCACCCCTCCACTTT. Its translation is CASSGTGDSNSPLHF.

The chain couples TRBV5-4 to TRBJ2-7; D possibly corresponds to TRBD1 (6 bases). Per the germline V gene, CDR1 is SGHNT and CDR2 is YYREEE (reference sequence). The V end was cut by 3 bases, the J end by 3 bases, with 10 bases between. The length of the CDR3 is 13 residues. The CDR3 protein is CASSSDRYYEQYF. For the CDR3, the DNA is TGTGCCAGCAGCTCGGACAGATACTACGAGCAGTACTTC.

The chain carries TRBV6-1 and TRBJ2-7; maybe TRBD1 (6 bases). The CDR3 totals 20 residues. V lost 0 bases, J lost 2 bases, and 26 bases lay in between. Germline values: CDR1 MNHNS, CDR2 SASEGT. In DNA form, the CDR3 reads TGTGCCAGCAGTGAAGCAGGGGGAATTACGGGCTATGTATCCACCTACGAGCAGTACTTC. Protein: CASSEAGGITGYVSTYEQYF.